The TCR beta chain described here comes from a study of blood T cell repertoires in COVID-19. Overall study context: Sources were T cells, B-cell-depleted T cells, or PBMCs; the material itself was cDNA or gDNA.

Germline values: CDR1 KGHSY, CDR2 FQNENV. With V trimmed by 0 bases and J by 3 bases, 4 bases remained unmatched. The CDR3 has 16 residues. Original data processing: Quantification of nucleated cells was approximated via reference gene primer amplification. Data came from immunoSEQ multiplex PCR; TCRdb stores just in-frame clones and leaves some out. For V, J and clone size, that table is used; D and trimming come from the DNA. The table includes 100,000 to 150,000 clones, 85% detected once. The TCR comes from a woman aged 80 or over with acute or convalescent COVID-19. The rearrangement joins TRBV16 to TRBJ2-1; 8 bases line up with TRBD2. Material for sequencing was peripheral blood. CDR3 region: CASSQSTGGVYNEQFF. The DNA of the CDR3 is TGTGCCAGCAGCCAATCAACCGGGGGGGTCTACAATGAGCAGTTCTTC.